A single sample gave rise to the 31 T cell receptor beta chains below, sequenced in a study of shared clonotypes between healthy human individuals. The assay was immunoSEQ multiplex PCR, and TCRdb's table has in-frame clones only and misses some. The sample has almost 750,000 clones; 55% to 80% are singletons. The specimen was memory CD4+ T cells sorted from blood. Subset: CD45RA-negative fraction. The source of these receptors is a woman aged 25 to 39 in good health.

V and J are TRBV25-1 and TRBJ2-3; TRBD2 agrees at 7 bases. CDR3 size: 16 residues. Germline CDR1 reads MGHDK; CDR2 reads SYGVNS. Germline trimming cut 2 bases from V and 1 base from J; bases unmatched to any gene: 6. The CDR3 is CASSESSGGRTDTQYF. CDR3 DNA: TGTGCCAGCAGTGAAAGCTCGGGGGGACGCACAGATACGCAGTATTTT.

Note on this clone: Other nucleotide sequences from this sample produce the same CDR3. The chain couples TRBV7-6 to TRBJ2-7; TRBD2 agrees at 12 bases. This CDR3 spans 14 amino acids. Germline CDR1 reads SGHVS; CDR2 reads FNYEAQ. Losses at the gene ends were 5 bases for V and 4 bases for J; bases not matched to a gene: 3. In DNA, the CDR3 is TGTGCCAGCAGCCTTGGACTAGCGGGATACGAGCAGTACTTC. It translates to CASSLGLAGYEQYF.

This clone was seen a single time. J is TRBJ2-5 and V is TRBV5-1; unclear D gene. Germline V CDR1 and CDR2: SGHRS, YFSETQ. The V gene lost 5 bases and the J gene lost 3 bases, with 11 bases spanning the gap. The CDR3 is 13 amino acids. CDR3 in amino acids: CASSGYKKETQYF. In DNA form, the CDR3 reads TGCGCCAGCAGTGGTTACAAGAAAGAGACCCAGTACTTC.

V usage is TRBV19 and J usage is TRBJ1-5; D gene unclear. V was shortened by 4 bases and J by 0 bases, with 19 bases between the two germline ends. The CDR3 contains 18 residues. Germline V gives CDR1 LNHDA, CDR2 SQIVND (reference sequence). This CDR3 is CASSTRRRIPNSNQPQHF. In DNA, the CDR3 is TGTGCCAGTAGTACCCGGCGACGGATCCCTAATAGCAATCAGCCCCAGCATTTT.

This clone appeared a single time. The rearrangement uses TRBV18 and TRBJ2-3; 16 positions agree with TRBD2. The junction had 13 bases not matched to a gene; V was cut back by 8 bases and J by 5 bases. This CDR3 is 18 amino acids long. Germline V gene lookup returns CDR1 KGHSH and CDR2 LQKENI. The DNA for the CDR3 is TGTGCCAGCCGTAGACCGGGACTAGCGGGAGGGCCCGGAGATACGCAGTATTTT. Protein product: CASRRPGLAGGPGDTQYF.

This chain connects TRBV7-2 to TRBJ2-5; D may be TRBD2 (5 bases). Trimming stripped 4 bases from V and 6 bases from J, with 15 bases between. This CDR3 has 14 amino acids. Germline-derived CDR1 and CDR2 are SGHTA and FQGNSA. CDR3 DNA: TGTGCCAGCAGCTCGCCAGCGACGGGAAAGACCCAGTACTTC. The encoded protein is CASSSPATGKTQYF.

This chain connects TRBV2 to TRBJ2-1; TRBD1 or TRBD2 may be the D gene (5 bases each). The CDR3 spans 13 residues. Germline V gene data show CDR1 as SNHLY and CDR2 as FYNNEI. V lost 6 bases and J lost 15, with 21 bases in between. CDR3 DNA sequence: TGTGCCAGCAGATCGGGGCGGTCCCCCATTCGGTTCTTC. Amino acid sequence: CASRSGRSPIRFF.

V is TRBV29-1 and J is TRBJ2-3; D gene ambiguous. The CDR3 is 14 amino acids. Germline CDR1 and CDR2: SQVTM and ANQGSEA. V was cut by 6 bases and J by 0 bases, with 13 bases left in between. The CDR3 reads CSVATVASTDTQYF. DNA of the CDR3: TGCAGCGTAGCGACCGTCGCTAGCACAGATACGCAGTATTTT.

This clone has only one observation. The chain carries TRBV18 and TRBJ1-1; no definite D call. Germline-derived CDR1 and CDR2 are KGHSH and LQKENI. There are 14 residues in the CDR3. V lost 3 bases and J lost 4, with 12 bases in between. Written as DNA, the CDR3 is TGTGCCAGCTCACCCTCAACGGAAGGCACTGAAGCTTTCTTT. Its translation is CASSPSTEGTEAFF.

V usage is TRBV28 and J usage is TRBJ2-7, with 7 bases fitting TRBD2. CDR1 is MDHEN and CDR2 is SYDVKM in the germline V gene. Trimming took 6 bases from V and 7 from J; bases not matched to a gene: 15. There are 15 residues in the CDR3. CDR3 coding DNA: TGTGCCAGCAGCCGTCTGGTGGGAGGGGTTGGGGAGCAGTACTTC. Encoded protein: CASSRLVGGVGEQYF.

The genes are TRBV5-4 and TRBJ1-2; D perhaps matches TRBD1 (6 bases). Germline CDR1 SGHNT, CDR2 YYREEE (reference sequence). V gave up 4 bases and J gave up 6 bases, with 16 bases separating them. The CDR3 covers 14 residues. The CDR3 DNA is TGTGCCAGCAGCAGAGACAGGAAAGAACATGGCTACACCTTC. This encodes CASSRDRKEHGYTF.

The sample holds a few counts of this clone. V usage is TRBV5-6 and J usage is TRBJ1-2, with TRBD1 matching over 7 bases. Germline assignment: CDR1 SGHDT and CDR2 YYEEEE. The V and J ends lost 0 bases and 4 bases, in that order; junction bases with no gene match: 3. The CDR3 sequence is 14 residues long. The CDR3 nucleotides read TGTGCCAGCAGCTTGGAAGGGGGCGGCTATGGCTACACCTTC. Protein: CASSLEGGGYGYTF.

The CDR3 loop is CASSPPGQAGEQPQHF. DNA of the CDR3: TGTGCCAGCTCACCACCCGGACAGGCCGGGGAACAGCCCCAGCATTTT. The chain links TRBV18 to TRBJ1-5, with 7 bases that match TRBD1. V dropped 0 bases and J dropped 7; count of bases not matched to a gene: 9. Germline CDR1 KGHSH, CDR2 LQKENI. The CDR3 runs to 16 residues.

Here the CDR3 DNA reads TGCAGCGTTGGCATGGGGGGCACCGGGGAGCTGTTTTTT. Amino acid sequence: CSVGMGGTGELFF. This chain joins TRBV29-1 and TRBJ2-2; D is perhaps TRBD2 (6 bases). This CDR3 has 13 residues. In germline, CDR1 is SQVTM, CDR2 ANQGSEA. V gave up 4 bases and J gave up 4 bases, with 10 bases separating them.

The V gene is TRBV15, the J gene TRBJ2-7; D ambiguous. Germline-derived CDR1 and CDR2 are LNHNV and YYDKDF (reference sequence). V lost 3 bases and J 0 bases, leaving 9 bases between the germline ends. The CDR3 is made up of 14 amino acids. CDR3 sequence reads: CATSREVISYEQYF. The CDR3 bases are TGTGCCACCAGCAGGGAAGTTATCTCCTACGAGCAGTACTTC.

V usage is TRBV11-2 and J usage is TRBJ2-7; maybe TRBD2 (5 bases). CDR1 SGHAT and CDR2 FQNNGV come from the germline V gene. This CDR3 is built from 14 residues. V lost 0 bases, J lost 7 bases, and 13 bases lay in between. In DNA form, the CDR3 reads TGTGCCAGCAGCTTAGATCCCCCCACGGGGGAGCAGTACTTC. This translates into CASSLDPPTGEQYF.

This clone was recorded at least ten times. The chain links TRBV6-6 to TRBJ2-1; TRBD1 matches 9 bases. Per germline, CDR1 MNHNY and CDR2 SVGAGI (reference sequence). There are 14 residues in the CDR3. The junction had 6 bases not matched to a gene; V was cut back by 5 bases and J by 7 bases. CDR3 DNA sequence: TGTGCCAGCAGTCCCCCGGGGACAGGGAATGAGCAGTTCTTC. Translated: CASSPPGTGNEQFF.

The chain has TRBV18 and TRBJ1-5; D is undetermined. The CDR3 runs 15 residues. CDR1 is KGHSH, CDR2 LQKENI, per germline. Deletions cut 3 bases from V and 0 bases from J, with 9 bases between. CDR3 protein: CASSPLRDSNQPQHF. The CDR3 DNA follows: TGTGCCAGCTCACCGTTAAGGGATAGCAATCAGCCCCAGCATTTT.

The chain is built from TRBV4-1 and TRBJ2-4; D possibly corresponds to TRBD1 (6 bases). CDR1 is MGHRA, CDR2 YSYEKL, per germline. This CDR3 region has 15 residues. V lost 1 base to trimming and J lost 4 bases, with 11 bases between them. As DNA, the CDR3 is TGCGCCAGCAGCCAAGCCTGGACAGAGAAAAACATTCAGTACTTC. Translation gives CASSQAWTEKNIQYF.

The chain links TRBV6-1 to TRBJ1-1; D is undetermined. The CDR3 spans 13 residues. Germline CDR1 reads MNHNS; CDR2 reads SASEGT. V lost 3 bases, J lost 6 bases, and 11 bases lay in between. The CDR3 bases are TGTGCCAGCAGTGAGCAGGCGGAGGCTGAAGCTTTCTTT. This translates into CASSEQAEAEAFF.

The CDR3 nucleotides are TGTGCCAGCACTCAGGGCAGGGGTGGCTACACCTTC. Protein sequence: CASTQGRGGYTF. The chain uses TRBV6-1 and TRBJ1-2; TRBD1 is a possible D gene (6 bases). The CDR3 consists of 12 residues. Germline lookup yields CDR1 MNHNS and CDR2 SASEGT. Trimming took off 7 bases at V and 7 bases at J, with 13 bases between the two ends.

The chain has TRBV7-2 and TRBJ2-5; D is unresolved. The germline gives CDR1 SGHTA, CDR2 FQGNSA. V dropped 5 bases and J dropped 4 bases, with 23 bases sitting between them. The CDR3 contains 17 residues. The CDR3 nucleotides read TGTGCCAGCAGCCCAAGTCGGGCGGTGCCGACTCGAGAGACCCAGTACTTC. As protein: CASSPSRAVPTRETQYF.

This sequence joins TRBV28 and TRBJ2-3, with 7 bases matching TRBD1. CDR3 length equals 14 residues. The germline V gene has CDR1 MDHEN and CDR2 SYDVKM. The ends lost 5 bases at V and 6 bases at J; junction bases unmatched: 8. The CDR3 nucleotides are TGTGCCAGCAGTCCGACAGGGAGTTCCGATACGCAGTATTTT. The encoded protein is CASSPTGSSDTQYF.

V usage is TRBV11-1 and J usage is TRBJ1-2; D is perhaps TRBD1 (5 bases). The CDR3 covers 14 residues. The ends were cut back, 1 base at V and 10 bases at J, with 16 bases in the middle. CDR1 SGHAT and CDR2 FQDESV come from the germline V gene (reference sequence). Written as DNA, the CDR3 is TGTGCCAGCAGCTTAGGCGGAGGGACCAGTGCCTACACCTTC. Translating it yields CASSLGGGTSAYTF. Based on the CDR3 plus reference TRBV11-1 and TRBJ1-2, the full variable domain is EAEVAQSPRYKITEKSQAVAFWCDPISGHATLYWYRQILGQGPELLVQFQDESVVDDSQLPKDRFSAERLKGVDSTLKIQPAELGDSAMYLCASSLGGGTSAYTFGSGTRLTVV.

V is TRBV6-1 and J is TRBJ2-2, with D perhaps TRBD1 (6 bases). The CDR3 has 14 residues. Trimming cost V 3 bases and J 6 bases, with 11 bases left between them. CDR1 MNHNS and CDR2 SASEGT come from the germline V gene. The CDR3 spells CASSEYRVAGELFF. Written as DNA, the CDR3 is TGTGCCAGCAGTGAGTACAGGGTCGCCGGGGAGCTGTTTTTT.

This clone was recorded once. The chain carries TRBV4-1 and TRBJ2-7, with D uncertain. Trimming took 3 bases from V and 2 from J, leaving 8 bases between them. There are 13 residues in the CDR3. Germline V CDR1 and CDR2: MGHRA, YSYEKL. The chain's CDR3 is CASSQGSTYEQYF. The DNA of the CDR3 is TGCGCCAGCAGCCAGGGGTCTACCTACGAGCAGTACTTC.

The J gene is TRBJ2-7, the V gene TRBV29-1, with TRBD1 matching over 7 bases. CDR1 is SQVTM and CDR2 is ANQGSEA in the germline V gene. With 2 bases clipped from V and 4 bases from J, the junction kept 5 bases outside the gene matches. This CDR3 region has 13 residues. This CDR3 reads CSVETGAIYEQYF. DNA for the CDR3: TGCAGCGTTGAAACAGGGGCGATATACGAGCAGTACTTC.

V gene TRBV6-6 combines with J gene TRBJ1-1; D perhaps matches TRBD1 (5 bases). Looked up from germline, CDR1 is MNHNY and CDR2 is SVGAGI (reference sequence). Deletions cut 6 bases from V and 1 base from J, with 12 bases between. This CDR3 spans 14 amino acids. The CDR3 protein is CASSHQGENTEAFF. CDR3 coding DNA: TGTGCCAGCAGCCATCAGGGAGAGAACACTGAAGCTTTCTTT.

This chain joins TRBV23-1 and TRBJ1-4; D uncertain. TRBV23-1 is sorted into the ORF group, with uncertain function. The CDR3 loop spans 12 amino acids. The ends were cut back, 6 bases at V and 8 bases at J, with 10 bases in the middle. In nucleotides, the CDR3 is TGCGCCAGCAGCCCCCACGAGGAAAAACTGTTTTTT. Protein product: CASSPHEEKLFF.

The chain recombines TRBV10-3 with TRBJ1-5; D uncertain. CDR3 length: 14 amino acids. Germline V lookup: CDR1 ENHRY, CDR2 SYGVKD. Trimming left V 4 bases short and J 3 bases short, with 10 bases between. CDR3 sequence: CAISVNGPNQPQHF. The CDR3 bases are TGTGCCATCAGTGTGAACGGTCCCAATCAGCCCCAGCATTTT.

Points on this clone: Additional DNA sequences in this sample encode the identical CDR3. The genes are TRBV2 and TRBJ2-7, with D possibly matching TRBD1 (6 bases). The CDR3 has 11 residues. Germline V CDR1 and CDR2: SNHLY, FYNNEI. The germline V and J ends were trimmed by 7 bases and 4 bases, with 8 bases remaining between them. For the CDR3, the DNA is TGTGCCAGCACAGGGGAGTACGAGCAGTACTTC. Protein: CASTGEYEQYF.